This T cell receptor beta chain derives from a study of cytotoxic CD8 clonotypes in ibrutinib-treated CLL. For the study at large: An average of 255,043 productive templates and tens of thousands of productive rearrangements was obtained per sample.

The ends were cut back, 8 bases at V and 9 bases at J, with 11 bases in the middle. This CDR3 has 11 amino acids. Germline CDR1 reads MNHNS; CDR2 reads SASEGT. TCRdb keeps only in-frame clones here, not all; method: immunoSEQ multiplex PCR. This table holds 90,000 to 150,000 clones, approximately 56% found once. The rearrangement joins TRBV6-1 to TRBJ2-1; D may be TRBD2 (6 bases). The sample here was PBMCs, taken after 24 months of ibrutinib treatment. This clonotype originated in a human donor with chronic lymphocytic leukemia. The CDR3 is CASEWRVEQFF. The CDR3 DNA follows: TGTGCCAGCGAGTGGAGGGTTGAGCAGTTCTTC.